This T cell receptor (beta chain) was retrieved from a study of cytomegalovirus exposure and HLA in healthy donors. The PCR ran on 60 Vbeta and 13 Jbeta primers. The assay was immunoSEQ multiplex PCR, and TCRdb's table has in-frame clones only and misses some. Altogether fewer than 200,000 clones are present, roughly two thirds being singletons, with the ten largest covering just under 4.5%. Germline loops: CDR1 SEHNR, CDR2 FQNEAQ (reference sequence). The CDR3 has 14 residues. V was pared by 1 base and J by 6 bases, with 13 bases between. This rearrangement joins TRBV7-9 to TRBJ2-7, with D perhaps TRBD2 (6 bases). Input material: PBMCs. This receptor was obtained from a woman aged 18-30 years in good health and CMV-seropositive. In DNA, the CDR3 is TGTGCCAGCAGCTTAGATTGGGCGGGGCTCGAGCAGTACTTC. It is translated as CASSLDWAGLEQYF.